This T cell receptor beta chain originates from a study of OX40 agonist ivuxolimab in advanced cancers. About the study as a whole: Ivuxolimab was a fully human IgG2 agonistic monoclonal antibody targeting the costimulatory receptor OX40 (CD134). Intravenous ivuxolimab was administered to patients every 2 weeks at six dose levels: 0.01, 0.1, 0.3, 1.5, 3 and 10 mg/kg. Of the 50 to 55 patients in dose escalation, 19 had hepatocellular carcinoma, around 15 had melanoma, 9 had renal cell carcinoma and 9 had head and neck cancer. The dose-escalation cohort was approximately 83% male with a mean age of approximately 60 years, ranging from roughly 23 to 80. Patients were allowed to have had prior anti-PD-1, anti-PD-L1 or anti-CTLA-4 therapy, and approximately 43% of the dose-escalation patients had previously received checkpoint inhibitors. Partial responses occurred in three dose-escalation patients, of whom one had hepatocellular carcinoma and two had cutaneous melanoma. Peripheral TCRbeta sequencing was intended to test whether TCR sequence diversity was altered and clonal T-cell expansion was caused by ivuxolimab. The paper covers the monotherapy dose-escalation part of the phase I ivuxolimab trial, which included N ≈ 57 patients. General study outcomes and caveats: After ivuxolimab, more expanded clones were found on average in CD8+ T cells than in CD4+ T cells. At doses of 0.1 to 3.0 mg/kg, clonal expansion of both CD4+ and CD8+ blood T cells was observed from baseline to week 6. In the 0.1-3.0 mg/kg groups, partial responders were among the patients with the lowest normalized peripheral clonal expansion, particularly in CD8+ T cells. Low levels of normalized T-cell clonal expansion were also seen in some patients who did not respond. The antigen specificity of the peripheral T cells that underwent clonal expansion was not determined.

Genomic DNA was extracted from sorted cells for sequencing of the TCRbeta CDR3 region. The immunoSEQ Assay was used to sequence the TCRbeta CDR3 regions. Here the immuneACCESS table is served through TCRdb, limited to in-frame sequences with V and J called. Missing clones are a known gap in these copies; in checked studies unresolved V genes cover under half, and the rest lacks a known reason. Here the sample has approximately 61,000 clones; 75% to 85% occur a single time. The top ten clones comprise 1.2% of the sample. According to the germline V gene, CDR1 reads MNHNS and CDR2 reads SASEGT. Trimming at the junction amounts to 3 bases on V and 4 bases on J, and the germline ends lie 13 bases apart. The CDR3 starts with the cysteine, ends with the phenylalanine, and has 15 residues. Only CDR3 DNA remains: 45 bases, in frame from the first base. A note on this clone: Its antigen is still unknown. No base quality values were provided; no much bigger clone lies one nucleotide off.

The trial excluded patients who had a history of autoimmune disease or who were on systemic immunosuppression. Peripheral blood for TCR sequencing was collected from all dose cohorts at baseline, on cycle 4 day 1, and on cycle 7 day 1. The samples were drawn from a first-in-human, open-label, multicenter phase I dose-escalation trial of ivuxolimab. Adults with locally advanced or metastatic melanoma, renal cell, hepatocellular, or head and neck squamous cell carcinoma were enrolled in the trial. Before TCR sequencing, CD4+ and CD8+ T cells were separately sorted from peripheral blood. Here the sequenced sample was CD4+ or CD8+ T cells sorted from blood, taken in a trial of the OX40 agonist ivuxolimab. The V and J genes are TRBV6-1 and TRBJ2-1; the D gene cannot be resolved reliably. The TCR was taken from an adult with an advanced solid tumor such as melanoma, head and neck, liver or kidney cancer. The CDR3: CASSDIGSVYNEQFF. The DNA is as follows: TGTGCCAGCAGTGATATTGGATCGGTTTACAATGAGCAGTTCTTC.